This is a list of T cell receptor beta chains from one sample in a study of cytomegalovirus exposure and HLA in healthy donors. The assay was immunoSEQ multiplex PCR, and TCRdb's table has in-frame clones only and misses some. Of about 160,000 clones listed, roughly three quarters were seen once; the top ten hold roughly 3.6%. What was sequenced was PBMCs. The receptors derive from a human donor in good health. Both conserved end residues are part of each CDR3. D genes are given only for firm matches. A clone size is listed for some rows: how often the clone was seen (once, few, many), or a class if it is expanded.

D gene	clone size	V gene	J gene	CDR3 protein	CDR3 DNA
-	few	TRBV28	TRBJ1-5	CASSPNQPQHF	TGTGCCAGCAGTCCTAATCAGCCCCAGCATTTT
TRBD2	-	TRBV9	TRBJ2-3	CASRTGLATGTQYF	TGTGCCAGCCGTACGGGACTAGCGACAGGTACGCAGTATTTT
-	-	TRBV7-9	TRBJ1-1	CASSLIMSAEAFF	TGTGCCAGCAGCTTAATTATGTCCGCTGAAGCTTTCTTT
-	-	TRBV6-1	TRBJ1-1	CASSEVLQGVYDTEAFF	TGTGCCAGCAGTGAAGTTCTACAGGGAGTATACGACACTGAAGCTTTCTTT
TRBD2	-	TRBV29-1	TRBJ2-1	CSVLAGVRKESNEQFF	TGCAGCGTCTTAGCGGGAGTCAGAAAGGAGTCCAATGAGCAGTTCTTC
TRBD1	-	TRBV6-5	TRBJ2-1	CASSPGTGDYNEQFF	TGTGCCAGCAGTCCGGGGACAGGGGACTACAATGAGCAGTTCTTC
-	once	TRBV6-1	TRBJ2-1	CASSTGTSYNEQFF	TGTGCCAGCAGTACAGGGACCTCCTACAATGAGCAGTTCTTC
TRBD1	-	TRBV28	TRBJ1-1	CASSPPQGKSTEAFF	TGTGCCAGCAGTCCCCCACAGGGGAAAAGCACTGAAGCTTTCTTT
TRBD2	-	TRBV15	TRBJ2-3	CATSRESGGVADTQYF	TGTGCCACCAGCAGAGAGAGCGGGGGGGTGGCAGATACGCAGTATTTT
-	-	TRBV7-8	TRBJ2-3	CASSLARGGSTDTQYF	TGTGCCAGCAGCTTAGCGCGGGGTGGGAGCACAGATACGCAGTATTTT
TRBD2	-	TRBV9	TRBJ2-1	CASSVGPRGGLGGNEQFF	TGTGCCAGCAGCGTAGGACCCCGGGGGGGGTTGGGTGGCAATGAGCAGTTCTTC
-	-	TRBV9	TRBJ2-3	CASSVGVTDTQYF	TGTGCCAGCAGCGTAGGAGTAACAGATACGCAGTATTTT
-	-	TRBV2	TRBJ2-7	CASEPLGRVDEQYF	TGTGCCAGCGAGCCTTTGGGCAGGGTGGACGAGCAGTACTTC
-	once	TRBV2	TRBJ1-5	CASSGASYSNQPQHF	TGTGCCAGCAGTGGGGCCTCATATAGCAATCAGCCCCAGCATTTT
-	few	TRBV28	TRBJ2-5	CASSLSLATETQYF	TGTGCCAGCAGTTTGAGTCTAGCGACAGAGACCCAGTACTTC
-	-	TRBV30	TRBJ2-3	CAWSVLAGGPRDTQYF	TGTGCCTGGAGTGTCTTAGCTGGGGGCCCGCGAGATACGCAGTATTTT
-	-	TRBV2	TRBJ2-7	CASSIRRDASYEQYF	TGTGCCAGCAGTATCCGTAGAGATGCCTCCTACGAGCAGTACTTC
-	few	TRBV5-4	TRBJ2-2	CASSFTGFTGELFF	TGTGCCAGCAGCTTCACAGGATTCACCGGGGAGCTGTTTTTT
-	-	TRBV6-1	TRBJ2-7	CASSEAQSIYEQYF	TGTGCCAGCAGTGAAGCGCAGTCGATCTACGAGCAGTACTTC
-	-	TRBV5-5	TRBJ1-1	CASSTPDRYTEAFF	TGTGCCAGCAGCACCCCGGACAGATACACTGAAGCTTTCTTT
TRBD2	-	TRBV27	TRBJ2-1	CASSLVGRGDNEQFF	TGTGCCAGCAGTTTAGTCGGGCGGGGGGACAATGAGCAGTTCTTC
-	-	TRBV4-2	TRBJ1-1	CASSREPRVVQGGSNTEAFF	TGTGCCAGCAGCCGGGAACCAAGAGTAGTTCAAGGAGGGTCGAACACTGAAGCTTTCTTT
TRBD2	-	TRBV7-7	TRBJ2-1	CASSLAGTSSYNEQFF	TGTGCCAGCAGCTTAGCGGGGACTAGCTCCTACAATGAGCAGTTCTTC
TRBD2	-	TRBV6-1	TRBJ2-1	CASRLLAGGADEQFF	TGTGCCAGCAGGCTACTAGCGGGGGGGGCAGATGAGCAGTTCTTC
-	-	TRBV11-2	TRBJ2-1	CASRTNRDYNEQFF	TGTGCCAGCAGAACCAACAGGGACTACAATGAGCAGTTCTTC
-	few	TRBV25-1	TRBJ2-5	CASSGTTQETQYF	TGTGCCAGCAGTGGAACAACCCAAGAGACCCAGTACTTC
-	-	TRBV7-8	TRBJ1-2	CASSFSGNYGYTF	TGTGCCAGCAGCTTTTCAGGGAACTATGGCTACACCTTC
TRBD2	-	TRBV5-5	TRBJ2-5	CASSLRSGGKGAVSETQYF	TGTGCCAGCAGCTTGAGGTCGGGGGGGAAGGGCGCTGTTTCAGAGACCCAGTACTTC
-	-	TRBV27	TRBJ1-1	CASSWGGLNTEAFF	TGTGCCAGCAGCTGGGGGGGCCTGAACACTGAAGCTTTCTTT
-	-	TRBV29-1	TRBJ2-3	CSVGFADTQYF	TGCAGCGTTGGTTTCGCAGATACGCAGTATTTT
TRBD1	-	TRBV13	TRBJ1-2	CASSEDRVYGYTF	TGTGCCAGCAGCGAGGACAGGGTCTATGGCTACACCTTC
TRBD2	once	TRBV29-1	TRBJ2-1	CSVERLAGEQFF	TGCAGCGTTGAGCGGCTAGCGGGGGAGCAGTTCTTC
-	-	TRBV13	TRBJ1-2	CASSLSGDGYTF	TGTGCCAGCAGCTTAAGCGGGGATGGCTACACCTTC
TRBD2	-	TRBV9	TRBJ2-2	CASSVARLAENTGELFF	TGTGCCAGCAGCGTAGCCCGACTAGCTGAGAACACCGGGGAGCTGTTTTTT
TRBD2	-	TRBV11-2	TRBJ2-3	CASSSPLTSGYTDTQYF	TGTGCCAGCAGCTCACCCCTTACTAGCGGATACACAGATACGCAGTATTTT
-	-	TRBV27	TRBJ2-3	CASSSVDTQYF	TGTGCCAGCAGTTCAGTAGATACGCAGTATTTT
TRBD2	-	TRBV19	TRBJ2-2	CASRSDSAGGSNTGELFF	TGTGCCAGTAGATCAGACTCAGCGGGGGGTTCGAACACCGGGGAGCTGTTTTTT
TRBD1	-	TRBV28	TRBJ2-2	CASSYRGRLSGELFF	TGTGCCAGCAGTTACAGGGGGCGACTGTCCGGGGAGCTGTTTTTT
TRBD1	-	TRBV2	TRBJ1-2	CASSDTGTGANYGYTF	TGTGCCAGCAGTGACACCGGGACAGGGGCTAACTATGGCTACACCTTC
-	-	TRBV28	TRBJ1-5	CASSYTGQFLGSGQPQHF	TGTGCCAGCAGTTATACAGGTCAGTTCCTTGGGTCCGGTCAGCCCCAGCATTTT
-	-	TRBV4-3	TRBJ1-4	CASSSRRLIEKLFF	TGCGCCAGCAGCTCACGCCGACTAATTGAAAAACTGTTTTTT
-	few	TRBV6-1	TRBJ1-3	CASITGSSGNTIYF	TGTGCCAGCATTACAGGGTCCTCTGGAAACACCATATATTTT